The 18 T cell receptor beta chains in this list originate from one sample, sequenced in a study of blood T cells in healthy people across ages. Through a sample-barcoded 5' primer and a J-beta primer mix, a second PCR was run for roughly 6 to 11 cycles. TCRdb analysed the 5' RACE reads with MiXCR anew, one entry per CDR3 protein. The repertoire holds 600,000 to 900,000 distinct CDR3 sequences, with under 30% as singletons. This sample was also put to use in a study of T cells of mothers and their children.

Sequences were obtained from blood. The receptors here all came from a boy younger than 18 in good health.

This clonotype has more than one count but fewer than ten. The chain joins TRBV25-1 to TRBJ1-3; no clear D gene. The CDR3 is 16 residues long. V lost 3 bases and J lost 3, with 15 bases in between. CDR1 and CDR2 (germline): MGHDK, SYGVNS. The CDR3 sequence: CASSEDLGISGNTIYF. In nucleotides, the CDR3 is TGTGCCAGCAGTGAGGATCTGGGAATCAGTGGAAACACCATATATTTT.

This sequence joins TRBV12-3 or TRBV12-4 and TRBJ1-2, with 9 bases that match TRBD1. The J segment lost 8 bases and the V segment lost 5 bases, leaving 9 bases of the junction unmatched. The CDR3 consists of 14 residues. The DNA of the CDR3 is TGTGCCAGCAGTCTAGGGGACAGGGCAGAGGGCTACACCTTC. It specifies CASSLGDRAEGYTF.

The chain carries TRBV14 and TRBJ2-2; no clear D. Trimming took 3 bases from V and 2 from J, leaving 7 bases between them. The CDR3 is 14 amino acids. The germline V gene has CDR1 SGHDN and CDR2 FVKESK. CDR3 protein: CASSQPTNTGELFF. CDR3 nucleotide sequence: TGTGCCAGCAGCCAGCCCACCAACACCGGGGAGCTGTTTTTT.

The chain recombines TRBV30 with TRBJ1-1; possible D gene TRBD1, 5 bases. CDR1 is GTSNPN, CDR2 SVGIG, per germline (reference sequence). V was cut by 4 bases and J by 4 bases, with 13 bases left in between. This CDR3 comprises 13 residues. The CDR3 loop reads CAWNRSPRTEAFF. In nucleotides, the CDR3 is TGTGCCTGGAACAGGTCCCCACGCACTGAAGCTTTCTTT. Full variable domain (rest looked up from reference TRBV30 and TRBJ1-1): SQTIHQWPATLVQPVGSPLSLECTVEGTSNPNLYWYRQAAGRGLQLLFYSVGIGQISSEVPQNLSASRPQDRQFILSSKKLLLSDSGFYLCAWNRSPRTEAFFGQGTRLTVV.

For the CDR3, the DNA is TGTGCCAGCAGTTCAGATGACACGGTGACCTACGAGCAGTACTTC. Translating it yields CASSSDDTVTYEQYF. The chain carries TRBV12-3 or TRBV12-4 and TRBJ2-7; D is uncertain. CDR3 length: 15 amino acids. V lost 4 bases, J lost 2 bases, and 15 bases lay in between.

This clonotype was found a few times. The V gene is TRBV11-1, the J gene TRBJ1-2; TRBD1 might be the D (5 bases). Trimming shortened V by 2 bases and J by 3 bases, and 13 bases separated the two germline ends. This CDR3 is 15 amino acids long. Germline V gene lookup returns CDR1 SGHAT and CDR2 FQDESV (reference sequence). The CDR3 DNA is TGTGCCAGCAGCTTATCCCCGGACACGCACTATGGCTACACCTTC. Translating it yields CASSLSPDTHYGYTF.

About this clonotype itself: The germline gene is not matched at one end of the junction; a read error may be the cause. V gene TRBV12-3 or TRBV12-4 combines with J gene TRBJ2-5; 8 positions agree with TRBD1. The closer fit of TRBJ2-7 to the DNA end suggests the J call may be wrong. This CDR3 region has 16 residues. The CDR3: CASSRTGGERSCEQYF. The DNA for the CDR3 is TGTGCCAGCAGTCGTACAGGGGGAGAACGGTCCTGCGAGCAGTACTTC.

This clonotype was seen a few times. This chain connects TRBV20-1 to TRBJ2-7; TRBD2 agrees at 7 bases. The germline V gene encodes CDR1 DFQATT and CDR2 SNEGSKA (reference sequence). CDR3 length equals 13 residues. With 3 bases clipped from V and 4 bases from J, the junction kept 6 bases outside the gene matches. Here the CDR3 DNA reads TGCAGTGCTAGGGGGACTATTGCATACGAGCAGTACTTC. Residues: CSARGTIAYEQYF.

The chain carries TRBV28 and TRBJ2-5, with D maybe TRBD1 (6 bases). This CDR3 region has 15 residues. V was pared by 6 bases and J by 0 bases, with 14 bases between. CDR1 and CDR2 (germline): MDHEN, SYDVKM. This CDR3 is CASSQFRTDQETQYF. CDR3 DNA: TGTGCCAGCAGCCAGTTTAGGACAGACCAAGAGACCCAGTACTTC.

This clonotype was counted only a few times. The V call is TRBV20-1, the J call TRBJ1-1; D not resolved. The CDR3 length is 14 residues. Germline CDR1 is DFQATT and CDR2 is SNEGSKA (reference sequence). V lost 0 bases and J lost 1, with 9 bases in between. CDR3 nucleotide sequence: TGCAGTGCTAGAGAGGGCATTTCGAACACTGAAGCTTTCTTT. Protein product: CSAREGISNTEAFF.

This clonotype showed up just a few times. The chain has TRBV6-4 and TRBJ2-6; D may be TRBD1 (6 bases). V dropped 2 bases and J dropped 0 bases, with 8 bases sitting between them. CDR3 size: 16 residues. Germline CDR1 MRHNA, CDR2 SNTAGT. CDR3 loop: CASSDTGNSGANVLTF. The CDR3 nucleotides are TGTGCCAGCAGTGACACAGGGAACTCTGGGGCCAACGTCCTGACTTTC.

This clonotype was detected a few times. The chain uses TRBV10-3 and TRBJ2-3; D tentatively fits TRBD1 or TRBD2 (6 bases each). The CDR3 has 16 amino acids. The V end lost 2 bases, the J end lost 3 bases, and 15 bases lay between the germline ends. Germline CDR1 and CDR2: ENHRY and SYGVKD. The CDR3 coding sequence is TGTGCCATCAGTGAGGGCGTGGGGGGCAGGACAGATACGCAGTATTTT. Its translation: CAISEGVGGRTDTQYF.

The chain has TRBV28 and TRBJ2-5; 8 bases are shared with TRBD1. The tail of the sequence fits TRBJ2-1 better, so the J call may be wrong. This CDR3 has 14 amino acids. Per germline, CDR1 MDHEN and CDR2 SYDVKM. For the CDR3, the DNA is TGTGCCAGCAGGGCAGGGGGCCGCTACAATGAGCAGTTCTTC. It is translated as CASRAGGRYNEQFF.

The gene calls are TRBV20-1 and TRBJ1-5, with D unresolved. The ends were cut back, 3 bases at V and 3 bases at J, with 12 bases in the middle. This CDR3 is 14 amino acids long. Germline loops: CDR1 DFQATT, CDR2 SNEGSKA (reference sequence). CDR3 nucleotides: TGCAGTGCTAGTAAGTTGGCTCCCAATCAGCCCCAGCATTTT. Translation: CSASKLAPNQPQHF.

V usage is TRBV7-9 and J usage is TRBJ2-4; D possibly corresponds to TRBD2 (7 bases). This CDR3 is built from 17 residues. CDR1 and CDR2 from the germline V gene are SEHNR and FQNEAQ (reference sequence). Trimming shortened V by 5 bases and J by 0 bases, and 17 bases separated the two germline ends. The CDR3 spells CASSPSGQPLAKNIQYF. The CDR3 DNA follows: TGTGCCAGCAGCCCTAGCGGACAGCCCTTAGCCAAAAACATTCAGTACTTC.

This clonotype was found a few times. The CDR3 bases are TGTGCCAGCAGCCCCCACCCGAGTTCCTACGAGCAGTACTTC. Translating it yields CASSPHPSSYEQYF. V is TRBV7-8 and J is TRBJ2-5; D remains unclear. The DNA end is more similar to TRBJ2-7, so the J call may be wrong. Per germline, CDR1 SGHVS and CDR2 FQNEAQ. The CDR3 totals 14 residues.

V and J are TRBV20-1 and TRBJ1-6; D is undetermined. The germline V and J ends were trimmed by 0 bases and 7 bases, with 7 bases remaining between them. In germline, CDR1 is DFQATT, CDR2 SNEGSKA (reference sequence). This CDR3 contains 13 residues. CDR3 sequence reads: CSARDMRNSPLHF. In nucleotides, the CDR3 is TGCAGTGCTAGAGATATGAGGAATTCACCCCTCCACTTT.

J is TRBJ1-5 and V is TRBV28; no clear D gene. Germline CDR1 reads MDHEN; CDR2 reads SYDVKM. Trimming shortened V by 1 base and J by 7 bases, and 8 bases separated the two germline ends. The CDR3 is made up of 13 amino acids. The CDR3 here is CASSLSSLQPQHF. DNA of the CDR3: TGTGCCAGCAGTTTATCCTCACTGCAGCCCCAGCATTTT.